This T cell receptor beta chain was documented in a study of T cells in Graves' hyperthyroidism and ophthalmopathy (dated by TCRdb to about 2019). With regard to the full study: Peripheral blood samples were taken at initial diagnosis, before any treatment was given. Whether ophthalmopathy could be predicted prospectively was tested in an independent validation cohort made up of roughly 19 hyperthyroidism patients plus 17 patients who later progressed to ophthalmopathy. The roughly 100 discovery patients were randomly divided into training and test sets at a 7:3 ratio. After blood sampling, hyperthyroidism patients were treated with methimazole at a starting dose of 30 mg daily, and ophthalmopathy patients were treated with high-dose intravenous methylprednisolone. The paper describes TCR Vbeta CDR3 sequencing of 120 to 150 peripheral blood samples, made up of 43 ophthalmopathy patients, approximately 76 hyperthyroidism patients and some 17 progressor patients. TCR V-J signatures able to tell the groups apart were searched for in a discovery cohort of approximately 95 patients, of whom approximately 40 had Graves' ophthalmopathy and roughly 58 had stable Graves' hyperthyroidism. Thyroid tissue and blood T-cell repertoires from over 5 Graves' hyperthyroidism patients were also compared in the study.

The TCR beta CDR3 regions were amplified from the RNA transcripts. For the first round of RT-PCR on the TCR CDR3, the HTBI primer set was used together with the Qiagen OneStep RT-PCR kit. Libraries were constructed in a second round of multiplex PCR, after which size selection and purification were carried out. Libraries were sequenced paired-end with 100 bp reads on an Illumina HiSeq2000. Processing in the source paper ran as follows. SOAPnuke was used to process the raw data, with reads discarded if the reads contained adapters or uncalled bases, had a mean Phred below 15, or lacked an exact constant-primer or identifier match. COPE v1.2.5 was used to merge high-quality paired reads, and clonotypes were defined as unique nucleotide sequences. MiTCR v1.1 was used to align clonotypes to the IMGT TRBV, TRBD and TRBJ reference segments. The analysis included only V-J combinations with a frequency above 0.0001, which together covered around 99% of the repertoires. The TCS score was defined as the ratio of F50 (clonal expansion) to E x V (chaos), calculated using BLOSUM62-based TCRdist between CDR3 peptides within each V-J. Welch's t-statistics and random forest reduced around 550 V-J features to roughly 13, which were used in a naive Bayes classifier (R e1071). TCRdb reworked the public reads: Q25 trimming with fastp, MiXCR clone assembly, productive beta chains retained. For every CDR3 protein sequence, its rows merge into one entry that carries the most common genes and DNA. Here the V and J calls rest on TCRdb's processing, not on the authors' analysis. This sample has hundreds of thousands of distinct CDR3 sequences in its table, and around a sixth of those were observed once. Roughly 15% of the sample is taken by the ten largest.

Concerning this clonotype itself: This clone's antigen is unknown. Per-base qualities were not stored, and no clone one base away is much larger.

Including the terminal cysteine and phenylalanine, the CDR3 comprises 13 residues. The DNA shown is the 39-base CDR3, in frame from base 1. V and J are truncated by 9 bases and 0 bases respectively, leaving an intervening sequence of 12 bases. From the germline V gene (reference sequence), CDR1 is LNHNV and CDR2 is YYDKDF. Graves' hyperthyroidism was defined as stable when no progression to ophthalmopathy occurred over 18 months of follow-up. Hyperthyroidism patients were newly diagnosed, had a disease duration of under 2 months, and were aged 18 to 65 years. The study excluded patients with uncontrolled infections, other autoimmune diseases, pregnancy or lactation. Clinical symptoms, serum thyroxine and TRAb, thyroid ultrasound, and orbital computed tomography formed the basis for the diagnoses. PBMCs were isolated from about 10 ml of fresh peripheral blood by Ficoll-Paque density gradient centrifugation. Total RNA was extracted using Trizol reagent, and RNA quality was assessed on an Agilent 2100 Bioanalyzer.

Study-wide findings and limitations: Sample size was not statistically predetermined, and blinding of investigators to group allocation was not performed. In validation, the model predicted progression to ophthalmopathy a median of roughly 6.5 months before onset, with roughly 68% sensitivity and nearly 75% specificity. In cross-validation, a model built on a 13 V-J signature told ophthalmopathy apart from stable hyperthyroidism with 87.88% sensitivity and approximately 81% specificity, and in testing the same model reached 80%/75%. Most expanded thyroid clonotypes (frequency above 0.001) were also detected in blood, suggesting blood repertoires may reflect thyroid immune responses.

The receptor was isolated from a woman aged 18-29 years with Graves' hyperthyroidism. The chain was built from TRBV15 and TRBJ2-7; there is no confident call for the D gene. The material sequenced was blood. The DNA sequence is TGTGCCACTGGGCCCAAGTACTCCTACGAGCAGTACTTC. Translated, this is CATGPKYSYEQYF.